This TCR beta chain comes out of a study of blood T cell repertoires in COVID-19. Background on the study: Sources were T cells, B-cell-depleted T cells, or PBMCs; the material itself was cDNA or gDNA.

TCRdb's table, derived via immunoSEQ multiplex PCR, lists solely in-frame clones and lacks some. The data contain some 300,000 clones, about 87% of them singletons. The CDR3 has 17 amino acids. Germline V gene sequence: CDR1 SGHRS, CDR2 YFSETQ. V shed 4 bases and J 1 base; nucleotides not matched to a gene: 11. The material sequenced was peripheral blood. The chain is built from TRBV5-1 and TRBJ1-1; 9 positions match TRBD1. The TCR comes from a woman in her twenties or thirties who had recovered from COVID-19. The CDR3 DNA reads TGCGCCAGCAGCCCAGCAGGGACAGGGATTACGAACACTGAAGCTTTCTTT. This sequence encodes CASSPAGTGITNTEAFF.